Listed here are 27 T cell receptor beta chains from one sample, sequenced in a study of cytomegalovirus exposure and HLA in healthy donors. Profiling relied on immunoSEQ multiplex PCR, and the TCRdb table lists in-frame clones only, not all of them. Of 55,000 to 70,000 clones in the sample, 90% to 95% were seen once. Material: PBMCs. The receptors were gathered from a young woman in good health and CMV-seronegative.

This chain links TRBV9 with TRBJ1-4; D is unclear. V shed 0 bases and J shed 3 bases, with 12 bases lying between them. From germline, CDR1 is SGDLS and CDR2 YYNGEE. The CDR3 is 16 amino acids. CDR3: CASSVGWRAANEKLFF. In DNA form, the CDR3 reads TGTGCCAGCAGCGTAGGTTGGAGGGCCGCTAATGAAAAACTGTTTTTT.

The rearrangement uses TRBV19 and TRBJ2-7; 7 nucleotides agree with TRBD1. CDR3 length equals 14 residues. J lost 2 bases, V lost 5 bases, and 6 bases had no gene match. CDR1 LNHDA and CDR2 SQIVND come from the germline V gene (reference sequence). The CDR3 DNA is TGTGCCAGTAGTGGACAGGTGACTGCCTACGAGCAGTACTTC. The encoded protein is CASSGQVTAYEQYF. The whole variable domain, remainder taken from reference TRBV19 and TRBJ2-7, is DGGITQSPKYLFRKEGQNVTLSCEQNLNHDAMYWYRQDPGQGLRLIYYSQIVNDFQKGDIAEGYSVSREKKESFPLTVTSAQKNPTAFYLCASSGQVTAYEQYFGPGTRLTVT.

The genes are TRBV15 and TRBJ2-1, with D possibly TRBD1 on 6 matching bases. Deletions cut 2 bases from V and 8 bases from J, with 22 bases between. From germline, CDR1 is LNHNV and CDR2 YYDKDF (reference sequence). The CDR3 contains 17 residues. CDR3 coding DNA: TGTGCCACCAGCAGACCGTTACAGGGATCCTCCTCCCATGAGCAGTTCTTC. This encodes CATSRPLQGSSSHEQFF.

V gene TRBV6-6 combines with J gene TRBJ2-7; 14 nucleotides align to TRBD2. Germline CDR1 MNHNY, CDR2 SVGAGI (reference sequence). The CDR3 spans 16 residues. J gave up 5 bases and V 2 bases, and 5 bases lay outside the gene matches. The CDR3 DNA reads TGTGCCAGCAGTTACCCTGGGACTAGCGGGAGAAACGAGCAGTACTTC. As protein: CASSYPGTSGRNEQYF.

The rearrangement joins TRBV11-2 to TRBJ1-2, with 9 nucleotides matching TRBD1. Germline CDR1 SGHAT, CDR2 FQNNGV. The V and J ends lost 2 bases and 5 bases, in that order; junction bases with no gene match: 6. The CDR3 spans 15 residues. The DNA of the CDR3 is TGTGCCAGCAGCTTATTGGGACAGGGAGAATATGGCTACACCTTC. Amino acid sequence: CASSLLGQGEYGYTF.

The CDR3 is CASSLTGTSGTDTQYF. In nucleotides, the CDR3 is TGTGCCAGCAGCCTGACCGGGACTAGCGGCACAGATACGCAGTATTTT. This rearrangement joins TRBV4-2 to TRBJ2-3; 10 bases are a match to TRBD2. This CDR3 spans 16 amino acids. V was pared by 4 bases and J by 1 base, with 5 bases of the junction left unmatched. Germline lookup yields CDR1 LGHNA and CDR2 YNFKEQ.

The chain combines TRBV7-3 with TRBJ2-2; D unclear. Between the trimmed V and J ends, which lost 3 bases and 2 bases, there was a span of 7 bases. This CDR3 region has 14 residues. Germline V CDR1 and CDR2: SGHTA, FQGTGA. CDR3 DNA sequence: TGTGCCAGCAGCTTTACACTAAACACCGGGGAGCTGTTTTTT. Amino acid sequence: CASSFTLNTGELFF. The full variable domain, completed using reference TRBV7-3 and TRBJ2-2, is GAGVSQTPSNKVTEKGKYVELRCDPISGHTALYWYRQSLGQGPEFLIYFQGTGAADDSGLPNDRFFAVRPEGSVSTLKIQRTERGDSAVYLCASSFTLNTGELFFGEGSRLTVL.

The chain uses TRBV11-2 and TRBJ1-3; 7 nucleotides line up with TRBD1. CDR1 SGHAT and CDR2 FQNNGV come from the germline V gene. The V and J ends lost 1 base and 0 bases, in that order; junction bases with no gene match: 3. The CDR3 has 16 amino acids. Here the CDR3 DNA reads TGTGCCAGCAGCTTAGCGGGGACAGTCTCTGGAAACACCATATATTTT. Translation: CASSLAGTVSGNTIYF.

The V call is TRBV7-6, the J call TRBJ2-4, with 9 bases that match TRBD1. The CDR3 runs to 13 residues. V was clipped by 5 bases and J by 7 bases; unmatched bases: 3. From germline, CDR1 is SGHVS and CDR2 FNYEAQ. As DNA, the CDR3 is TGTGCCAGCAGCATTGACAGGGGGAACATTCAGTACTTC. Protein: CASSIDRGNIQYF.

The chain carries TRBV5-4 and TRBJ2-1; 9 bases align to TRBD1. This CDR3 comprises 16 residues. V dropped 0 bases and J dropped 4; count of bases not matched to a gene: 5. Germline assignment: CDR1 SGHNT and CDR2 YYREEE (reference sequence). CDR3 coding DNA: TGTGCCAGCAGCTTGGATGGGACAGGGTCTTACAATGAGCAGTTCTTC. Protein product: CASSLDGTGSYNEQFF. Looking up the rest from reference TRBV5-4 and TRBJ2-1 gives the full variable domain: ETGVTQSPTHLIKTRGQQVTLRCSSQSGHNTVSWYQQALGQGPQFIFQYYREEENGRGNFPPRFSGLQFPNYSSELNVNALELDDSALYLCASSLDGTGSYNEQFFGPGTRLTVL.

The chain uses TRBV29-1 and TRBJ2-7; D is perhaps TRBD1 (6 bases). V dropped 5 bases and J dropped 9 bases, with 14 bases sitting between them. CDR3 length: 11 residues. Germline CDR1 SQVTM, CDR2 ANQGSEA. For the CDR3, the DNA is TGCAGCGTTAGCGACAGGTCAGCGCAGTACTTC. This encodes CSVSDRSAQYF.

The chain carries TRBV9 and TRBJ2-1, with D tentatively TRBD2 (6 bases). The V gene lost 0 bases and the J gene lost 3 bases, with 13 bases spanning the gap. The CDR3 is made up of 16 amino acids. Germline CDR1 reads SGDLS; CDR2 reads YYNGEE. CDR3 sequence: CASSVAPGAVYNEQFF. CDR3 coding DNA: TGTGCCAGCAGCGTAGCTCCGGGAGCTGTCTACAATGAGCAGTTCTTC.

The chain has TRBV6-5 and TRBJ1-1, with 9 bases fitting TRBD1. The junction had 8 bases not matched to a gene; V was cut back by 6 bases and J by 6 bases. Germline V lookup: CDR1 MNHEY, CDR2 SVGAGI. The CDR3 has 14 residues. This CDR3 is CASSSGQGLSEAFF. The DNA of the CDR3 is TGTGCCAGCAGCTCGGGACAGGGTTTATCTGAAGCTTTCTTT.

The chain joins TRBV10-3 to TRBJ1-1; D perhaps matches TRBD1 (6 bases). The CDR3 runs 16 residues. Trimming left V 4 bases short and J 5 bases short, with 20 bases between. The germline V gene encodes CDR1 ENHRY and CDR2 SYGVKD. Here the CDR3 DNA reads TGTGCCATCAGTGTCCGGCAGAGGGGAGGGGGGACTGAAGCTTTCTTT. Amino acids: CAISVRQRGGGTEAFF.

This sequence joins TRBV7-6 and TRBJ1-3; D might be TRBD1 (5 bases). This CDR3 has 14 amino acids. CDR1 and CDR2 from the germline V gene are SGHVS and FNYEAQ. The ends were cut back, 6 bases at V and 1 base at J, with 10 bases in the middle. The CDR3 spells CASSYQGSGNTIYF. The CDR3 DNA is TGTGCCAGCAGTTACCAGGGATCTGGAAACACCATATATTTT.

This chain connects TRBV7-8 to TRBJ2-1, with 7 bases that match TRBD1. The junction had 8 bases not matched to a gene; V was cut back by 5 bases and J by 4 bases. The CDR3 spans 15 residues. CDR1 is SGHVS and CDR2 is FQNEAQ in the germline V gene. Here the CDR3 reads CASSTGRGQYNEQFF. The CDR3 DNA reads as TGTGCCAGCAGCACCGGTCGGGGACAGTACAATGAGCAGTTCTTC.

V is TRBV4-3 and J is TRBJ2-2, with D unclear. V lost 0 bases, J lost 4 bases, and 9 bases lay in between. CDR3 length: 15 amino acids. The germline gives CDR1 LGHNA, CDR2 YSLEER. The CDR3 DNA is TGCGCCAGCAGCCAAGATCGCGGCAGCACCGGGGAGCTGTTTTTT. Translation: CASSQDRGSTGELFF.

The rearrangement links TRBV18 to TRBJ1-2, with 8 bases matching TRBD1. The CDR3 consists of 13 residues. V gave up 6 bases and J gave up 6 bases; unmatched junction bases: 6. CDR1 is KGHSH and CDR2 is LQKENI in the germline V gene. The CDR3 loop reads CASSHIQGDGYTF. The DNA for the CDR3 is TGTGCCAGCTCGCACATACAGGGGGATGGCTACACCTTC.

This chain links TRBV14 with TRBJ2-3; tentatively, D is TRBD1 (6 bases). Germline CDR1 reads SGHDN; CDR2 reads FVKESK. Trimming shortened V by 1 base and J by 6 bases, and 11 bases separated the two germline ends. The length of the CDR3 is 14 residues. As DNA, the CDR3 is TGTGCCAGCAGCCAAGGGAGCCAGGGGGATACGCAGTATTTT. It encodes CASSQGSQGDTQYF.

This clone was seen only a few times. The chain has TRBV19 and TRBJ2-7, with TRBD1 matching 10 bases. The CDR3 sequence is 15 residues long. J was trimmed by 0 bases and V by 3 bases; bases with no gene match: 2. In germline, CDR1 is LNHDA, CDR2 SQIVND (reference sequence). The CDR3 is CASSMGTGDSYEQYF. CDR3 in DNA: TGTGCCAGTAGTATGGGGACAGGGGACTCCTACGAGCAGTACTTC.

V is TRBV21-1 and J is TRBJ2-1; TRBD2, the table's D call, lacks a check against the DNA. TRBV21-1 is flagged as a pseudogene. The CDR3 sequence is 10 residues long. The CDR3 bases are TGTGCCAGCTACGGGTATGAGCAGTTCTTC. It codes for CASYGYEQFF.

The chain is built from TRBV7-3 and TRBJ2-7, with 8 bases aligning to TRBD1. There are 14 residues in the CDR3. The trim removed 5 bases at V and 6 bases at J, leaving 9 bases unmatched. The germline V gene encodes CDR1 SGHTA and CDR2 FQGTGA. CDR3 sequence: CASSPSPGGGEQYF. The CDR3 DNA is TGTGCCAGCAGCCCCTCCCCAGGGGGCGGCGAGCAGTACTTC.

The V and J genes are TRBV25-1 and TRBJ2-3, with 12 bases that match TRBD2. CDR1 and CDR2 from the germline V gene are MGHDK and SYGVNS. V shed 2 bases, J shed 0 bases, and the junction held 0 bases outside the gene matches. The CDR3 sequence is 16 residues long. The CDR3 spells CASSEGTSGSTDTQYF. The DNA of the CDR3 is TGTGCCAGCAGTGAAGGGACTAGCGGGAGCACAGATACGCAGTATTTT.

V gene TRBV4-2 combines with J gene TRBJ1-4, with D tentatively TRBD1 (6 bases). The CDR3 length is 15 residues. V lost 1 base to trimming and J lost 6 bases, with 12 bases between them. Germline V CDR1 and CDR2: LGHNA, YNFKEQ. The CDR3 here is CASSQGGQADEKLFF. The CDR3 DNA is TGTGCCAGCAGCCAAGGGGGGCAGGCCGATGAAAAACTGTTTTTT.

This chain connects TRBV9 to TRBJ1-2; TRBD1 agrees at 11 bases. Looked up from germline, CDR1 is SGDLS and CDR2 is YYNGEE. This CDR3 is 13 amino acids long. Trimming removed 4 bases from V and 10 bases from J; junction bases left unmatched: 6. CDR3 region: CASSPRDRGNYTF. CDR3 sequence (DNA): TGTGCCAGCAGCCCCCGGGACAGGGGGAACTACACCTTC.

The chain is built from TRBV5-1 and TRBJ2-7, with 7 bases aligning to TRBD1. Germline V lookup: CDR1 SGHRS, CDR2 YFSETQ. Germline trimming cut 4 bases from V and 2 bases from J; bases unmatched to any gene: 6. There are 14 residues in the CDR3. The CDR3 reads CASSPGDSAYEQYF. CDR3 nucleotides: TGCGCCAGCAGCCCTGGGGACAGCGCCTACGAGCAGTACTTC. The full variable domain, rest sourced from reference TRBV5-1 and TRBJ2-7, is KAGVTQTPRYLIKTRGQQVTLSCSPISGHRSVSWYQQTPGQGLQFLFEYFSETQRNKGNFPGRFSGRQFSNSRSEMNVSTLELGDSALYLCASSPGDSAYEQYFGPGTRLTVT.

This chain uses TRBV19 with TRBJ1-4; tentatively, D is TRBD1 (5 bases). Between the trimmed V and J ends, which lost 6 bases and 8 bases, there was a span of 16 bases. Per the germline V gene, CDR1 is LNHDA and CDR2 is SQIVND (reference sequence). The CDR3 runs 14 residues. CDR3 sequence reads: CASSQGSEGEKLFF. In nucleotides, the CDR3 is TGTGCCAGTAGCCAGGGTTCCGAAGGGGAAAAACTGTTTTTT.